The T cell receptor beta chain described here comes from a study of identical twins. Study-wide results and caveats: Models underestimated TCR alpha sharing (out-of-frame) in monozygotic twins.

This CDR3 is 14 amino acids long. V was clipped by 6 bases and J by 5 bases, with 13 bases between them. In TCRdb, the 5' RACE reads were re-called with MiXCR into one record per CDR3 protein. Of 650,000 to 800,000 distinct CDR3 sequences in the sample, more than 6.5% were seen once. This clonotype occurred many times. The antigen is not known. Separately, the same data were catalogued under a study of yellow fever vaccine responses in identical twins.

The sequence was collected from a young woman in good health. Sequenced: PBMCs. This chain joins TRBV12-3 or TRBV12-4 and TRBJ1-4; D ambiguous. The chain's CDR3 is CASSSRRLNEKLFF. CDR3 nucleotide sequence: TGTGCCAGCAGCAGCAGGCGGCTCAATGAAAAACTGTTTTTT.